This T cell receptor beta chain was observed in a study of CD8+ T cells in alopecia areata. Study background: Each of the treated patients was given oral tofacitinib, 5 to 10 mg twice daily, for moderate-to-severe alopecia areata. General study results and limits: With tofacitinib ongoing, many expanded lesional clones persisted in both scalp and blood. Tofacitinib delivered significant drops in scalp clonality and in expanded CD8+ clones among the top 100.

This clone occurred a few times. Its matching antigen is unknown. Trimming took off 6 bases at V and 3 bases at J, with 9 bases between the two ends. This CDR3 is 11 amino acids long. Per germline, CDR1 SQVTM and CDR2 ANQGSEA. Treatment noted: oral pan-JAK inhibitor, 5-10 mg twice daily. Collection of lesional scalp punch biopsies and peripheral blood was performed in alopecia areata patients. Isolated RNA was reverse transcribed into cDNA used as the sequencing template. The repertoire was sequenced with immunoSEQ multiplex PCR; TCRdb's copy has only in-frame clones and lacks some. Of roughly 210,000 clones in the sample, roughly 40% were seen once.

V gene TRBV29-1 combines with J gene TRBJ2-7, with no clear D. The specimen comprised CD4+ T cells sorted from blood, sampled at roughly week 38, from a patient treated with tofacitinib. This TCR was sampled from a human donor with alopecia areata. The CDR3 DNA sequence: TGCAGCGTGAGGACCCTCTACGAGCAGTACTTC. Its translation is CSVRTLYEQYF.